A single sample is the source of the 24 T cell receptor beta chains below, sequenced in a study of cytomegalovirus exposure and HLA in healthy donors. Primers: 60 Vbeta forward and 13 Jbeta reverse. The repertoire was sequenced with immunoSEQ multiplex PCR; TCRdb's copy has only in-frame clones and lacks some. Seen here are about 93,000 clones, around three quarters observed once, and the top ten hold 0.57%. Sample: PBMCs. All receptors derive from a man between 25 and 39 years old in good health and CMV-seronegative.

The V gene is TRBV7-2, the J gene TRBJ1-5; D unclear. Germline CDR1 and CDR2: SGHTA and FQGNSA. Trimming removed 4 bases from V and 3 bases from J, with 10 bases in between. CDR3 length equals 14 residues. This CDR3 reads CASSSGLVNQPQHF. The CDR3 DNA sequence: TGTGCCAGCAGCTCCGGACTCGTCAATCAGCCCCAGCATTTT. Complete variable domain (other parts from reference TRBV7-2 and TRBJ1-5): GAGVSQSPSNKVTEKGKDVELRCDPISGHTALYWYRQSLGQGLEFLIYFQGNSAPDKSGLPSDRFSAERTGGSVSTLTIQRTQQEDSAVYLCASSSGLVNQPQHFGDGTRLSIL.

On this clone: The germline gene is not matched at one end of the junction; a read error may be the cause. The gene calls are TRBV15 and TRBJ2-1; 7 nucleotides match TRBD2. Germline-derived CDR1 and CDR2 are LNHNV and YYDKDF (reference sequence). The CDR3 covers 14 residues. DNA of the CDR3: TGTGCCACCGGCAGAGATCGGGGGGACAATGAGCAGTTCTTC. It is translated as CATGRDRGDNEQFF.

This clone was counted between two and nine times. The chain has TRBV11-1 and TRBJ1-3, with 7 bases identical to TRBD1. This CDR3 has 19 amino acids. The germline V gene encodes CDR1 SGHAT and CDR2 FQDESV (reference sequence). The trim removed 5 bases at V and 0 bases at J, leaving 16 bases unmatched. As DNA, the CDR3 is TGTGCCAGCAGCCTCGGGACAGCTCCTGGGTTCAGCTCTGGAAACACCATATATTTT. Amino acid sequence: CASSLGTAPGFSSGNTIYF.

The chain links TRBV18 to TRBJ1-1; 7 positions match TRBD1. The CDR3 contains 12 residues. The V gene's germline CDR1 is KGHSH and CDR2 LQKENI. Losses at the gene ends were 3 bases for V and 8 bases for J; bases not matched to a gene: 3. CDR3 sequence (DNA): TGTGCCAGCTCACCGACAGGGTACGAAGCTTTCTTT. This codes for CASSPTGYEAFF.

The CDR3 loop reads CASSRRKDTEAFF. CDR3 nucleotides: TGTGCCAGCTCCCGCAGGAAAGACACTGAAGCTTTCTTT. J is TRBJ1-1 and V is TRBV18; D unresolved. Trimming cost V 6 bases and J 3 bases, with 11 bases left between them. The CDR3 loop spans 13 amino acids. Germline V gene data show CDR1 as KGHSH and CDR2 as LQKENI.

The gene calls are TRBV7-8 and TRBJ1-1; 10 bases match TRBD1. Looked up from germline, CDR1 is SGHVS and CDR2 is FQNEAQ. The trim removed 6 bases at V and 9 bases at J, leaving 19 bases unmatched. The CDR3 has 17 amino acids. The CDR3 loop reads CASSDPGQGKPRAKAFF. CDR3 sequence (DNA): TGTGCCAGCAGTGATCCGGGACAGGGGAAGCCTCGGGCTAAAGCTTTCTTT.

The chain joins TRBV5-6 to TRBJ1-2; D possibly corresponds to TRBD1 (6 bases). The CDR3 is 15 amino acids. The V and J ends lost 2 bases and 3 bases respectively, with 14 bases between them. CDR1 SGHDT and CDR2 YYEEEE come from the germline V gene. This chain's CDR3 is CASSFLDSWDYGYTF. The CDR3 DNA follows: TGTGCCAGCAGCTTTTTGGACAGCTGGGACTATGGCTACACCTTC.

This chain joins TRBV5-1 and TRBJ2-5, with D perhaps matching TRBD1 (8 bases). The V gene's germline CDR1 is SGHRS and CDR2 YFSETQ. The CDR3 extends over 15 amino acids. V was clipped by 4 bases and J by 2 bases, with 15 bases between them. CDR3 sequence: CASSTGQGGQETQYF. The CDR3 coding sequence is TGCGCCAGCAGCACTGGACAGGGAGGGCAAGAGACCCAGTACTTC. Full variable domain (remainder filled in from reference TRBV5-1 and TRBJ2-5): KAGVTQTPRYLIKTRGQQVTLSCSPISGHRSVSWYQQTPGQGLQFLFEYFSETQRNKGNFPGRFSGRQFSNSRSEMNVSTLELGDSALYLCASSTGQGGQETQYFGPGTRLLVL.

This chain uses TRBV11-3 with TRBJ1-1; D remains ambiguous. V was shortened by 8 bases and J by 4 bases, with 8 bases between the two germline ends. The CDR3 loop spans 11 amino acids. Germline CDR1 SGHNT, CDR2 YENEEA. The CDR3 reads CASAGSTEAFF. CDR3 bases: TGTGCCAGCGCGGGGTCCACTGAAGCTTTCTTT. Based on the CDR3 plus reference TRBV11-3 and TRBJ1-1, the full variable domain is EAGVVQSPRYKIIEKKQPVAFWCNPISGHNTLYWYLQNLGQGPELLIRYENEEAVDDSQLPKDRFSAERLKGVDSTLKIQPAELGDSAVYLCASAGSTEAFFGQGTRLTVV.

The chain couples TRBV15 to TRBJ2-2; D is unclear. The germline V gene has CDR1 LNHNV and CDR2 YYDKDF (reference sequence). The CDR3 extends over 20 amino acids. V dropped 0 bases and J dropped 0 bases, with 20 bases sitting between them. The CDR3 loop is CATSRDHWRPGPTNTGELFF. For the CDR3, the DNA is TGTGCCACCAGCAGAGATCATTGGAGACCCGGCCCTACGAACACCGGGGAGCTGTTTTTT.

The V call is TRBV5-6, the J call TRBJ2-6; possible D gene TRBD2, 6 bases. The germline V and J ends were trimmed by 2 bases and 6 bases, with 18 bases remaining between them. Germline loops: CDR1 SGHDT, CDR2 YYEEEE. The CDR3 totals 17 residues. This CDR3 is CASSFGYGGLAANVLTF. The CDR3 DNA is TGTGCCAGCAGCTTTGGGTACGGGGGTCTTGCGGCCAACGTCCTGACTTTC.

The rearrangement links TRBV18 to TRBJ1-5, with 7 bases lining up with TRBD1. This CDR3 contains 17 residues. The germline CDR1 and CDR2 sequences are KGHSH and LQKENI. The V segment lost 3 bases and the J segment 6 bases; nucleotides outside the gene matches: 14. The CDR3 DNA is TGTGCCAGCTCACCGATGGCTACAACAGGGGTGGGTCAGCCCCAGCATTTT. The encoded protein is CASSPMATTGVGQPQHF.

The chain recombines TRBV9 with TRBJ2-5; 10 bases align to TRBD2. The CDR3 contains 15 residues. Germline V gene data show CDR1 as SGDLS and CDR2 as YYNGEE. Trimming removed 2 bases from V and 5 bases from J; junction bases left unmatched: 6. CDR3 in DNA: TGTGCCAGCAGCGTTTCTAGCGGGAGCTTGGAGACCCAGTACTTC. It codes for CASSVSSGSLETQYF. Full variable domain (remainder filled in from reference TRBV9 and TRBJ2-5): DSGVTQTPKHLITATGQRVTLRCSPRSGDLSVYWYQQSLDQGLQFLIQYYNGEERAKGNILERFSAQQFPDLHSELNLSSLELGDSALYFCASSVSSGSLETQYFGPGTRLLVL.

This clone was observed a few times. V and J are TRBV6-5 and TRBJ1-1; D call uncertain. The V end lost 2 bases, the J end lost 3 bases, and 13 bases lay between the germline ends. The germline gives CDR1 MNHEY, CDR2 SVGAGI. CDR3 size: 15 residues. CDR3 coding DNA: TGTGCCAGCAGTTACCCGGGCGGGGAGGACACTGAAGCTTTCTTT. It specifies CASSYPGGEDTEAFF.

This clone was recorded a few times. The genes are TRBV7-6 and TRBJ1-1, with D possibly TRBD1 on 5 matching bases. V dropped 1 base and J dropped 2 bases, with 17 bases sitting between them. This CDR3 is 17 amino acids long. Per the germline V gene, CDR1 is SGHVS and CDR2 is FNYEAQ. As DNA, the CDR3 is TGTGCCAGCAGCTTAGACTCGCAGGGCCCGGACAACACTGAAGCTTTCTTT. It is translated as CASSLDSQGPDNTEAFF.

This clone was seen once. The CDR3 is CASSPQGAHSNQPQHF. The CDR3 nucleotides are TGTGCCAGCAGCCCACAGGGGGCACATAGCAATCAGCCCCAGCATTTT. The rearrangement uses TRBV4-2 and TRBJ1-5; the match to TRBD1 covers 9 bases. The ends lost 4 bases at V and 0 bases at J; junction bases unmatched: 4. This CDR3 has 16 amino acids. Germline V gene lookup returns CDR1 LGHNA and CDR2 YNFKEQ.

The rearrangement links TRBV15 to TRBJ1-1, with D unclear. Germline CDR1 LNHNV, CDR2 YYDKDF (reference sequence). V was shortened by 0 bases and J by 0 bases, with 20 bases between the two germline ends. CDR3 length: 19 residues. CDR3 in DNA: TGTGCCACCAGCAGAGATCATGAGTTACCTAATTTTATGAACACTGAAGCTTTCTTT. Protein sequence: CATSRDHELPNFMNTEAFF.

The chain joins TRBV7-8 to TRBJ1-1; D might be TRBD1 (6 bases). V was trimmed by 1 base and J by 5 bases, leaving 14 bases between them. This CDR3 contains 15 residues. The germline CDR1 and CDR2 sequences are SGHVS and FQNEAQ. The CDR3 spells CASSLEGGVRTEAFF. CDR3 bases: TGTGCCAGCAGCTTAGAGGGGGGGGTTCGGACTGAAGCTTTCTTT.

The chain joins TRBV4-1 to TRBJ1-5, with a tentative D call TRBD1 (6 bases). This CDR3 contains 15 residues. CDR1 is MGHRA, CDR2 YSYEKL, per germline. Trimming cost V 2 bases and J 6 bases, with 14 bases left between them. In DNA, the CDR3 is TGCGCCAGCAGCCAATCGGGACAATCCTCTCAGCCCCAGCATTTT. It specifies CASSQSGQSSQPQHF.

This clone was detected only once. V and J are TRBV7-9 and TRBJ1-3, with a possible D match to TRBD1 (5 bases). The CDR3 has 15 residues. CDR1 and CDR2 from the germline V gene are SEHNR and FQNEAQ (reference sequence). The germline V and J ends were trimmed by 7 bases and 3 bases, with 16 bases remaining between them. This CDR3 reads CASIFGREGGNTIYF. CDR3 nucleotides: TGTGCCAGCATCTTCGGCAGGGAGGGTGGAAACACCATATATTTT.

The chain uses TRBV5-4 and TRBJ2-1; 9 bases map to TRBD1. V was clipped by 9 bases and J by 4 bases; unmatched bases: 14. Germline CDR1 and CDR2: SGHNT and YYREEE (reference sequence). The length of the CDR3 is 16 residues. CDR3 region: CATAQRGQGPYNEQFF. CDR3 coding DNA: TGTGCCACCGCTCAAAGGGGACAGGGACCATACAATGAGCAGTTCTTC.

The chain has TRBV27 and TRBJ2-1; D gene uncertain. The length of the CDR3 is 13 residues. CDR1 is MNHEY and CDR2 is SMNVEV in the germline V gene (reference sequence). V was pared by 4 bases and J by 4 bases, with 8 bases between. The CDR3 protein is CASSYLSYNEQFF. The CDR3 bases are TGTGCCAGCAGTTACCTTAGTTACAATGAGCAGTTCTTC.

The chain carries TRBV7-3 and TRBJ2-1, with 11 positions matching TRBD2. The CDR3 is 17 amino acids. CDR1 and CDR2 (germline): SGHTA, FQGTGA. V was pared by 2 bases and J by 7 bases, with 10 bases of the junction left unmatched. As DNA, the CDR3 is TGTGCCAGCAGCTTAGGTCATTTGGCTAGCGGGAGGAATGAGCAGTTCTTC. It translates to CASSLGHLASGRNEQFF.

CDR3 region: CASSVDMRSSNTGELFF. In DNA, the CDR3 is TGTGCCAGCAGCGTAGATATGAGAAGTTCGAACACCGGGGAGCTGTTTTTT. The chain combines TRBV9 with TRBJ2-2; D not certain. The CDR3 contains 17 residues. The germline V gene encodes CDR1 SGDLS and CDR2 YYNGEE. V was pared by 0 bases and J by 0 bases, with 12 bases between.